This T cell receptor (beta chain) was documented in a study of early T cells in non-severe SARS-CoV-2 infection. About the study: Chains were not paired, and sequencing was done on bulk RNA from unsorted whole blood.

Study outcomes and limitations: A preference for anti-spike CD8 responses marked VDJdb matching, which missed private and CD4 specificities.

The library protocol tagged individual cDNA molecules with unique molecular identifiers. TCRdb fed the 5' RACE reads into MiXCR, producing one record per CDR3 protein. The data show 60,000 or so distinct CDR3 sequences, with approximately 12% seen just once and 1.2% to 1.5% held by the top ten. The CDR3 has 14 amino acids. The V end was cut by 7 bases, the J end by 6 bases, with 13 bases between. Germline CDR1 is LGHNT and CDR2 is FRNRAP. This clonotype was detected a few times. Its matching antigen is unknown. Source: whole blood, taken at baseline. The receptor was derived from an adult who was a healthcare worker with PCR-confirmed SARS-CoV-2 infection or an uninfected control (not recorded which). The chain uses TRBV12-5 and TRBJ1-6, with a possible D match to TRBD1 (5 bases). The CDR3 region is CASAGGDPNSPLHF. The CDR3 DNA reads as TGTGCTAGTGCCGGAGGGGACCCTAATTCACCCCTCCACTTT.